This is a list of T cell receptor beta chains from one sample in a study of T cell responses to AZD1222 COVID-19 vaccine. TCRdb's copy holds only in-frame clones and misses some; the assay was immunoSEQ multiplex PCR. The table records 100,000 to 120,000 clones, approximately 90% of them present only once. This specimen consisted of peripheral blood, obtained 28 days after the second AZD1222 dose. The source is an adult who received the AZD1222 COVID-19 vaccine. The CDR3 runs from the conserved cysteine through the conserved F or W. The D gene is left open where the match is weak. Not every row has a clone size; where given, it reads once, few, many or a size class.

d_call	j_call	clone_size	v_call	cdr3_nt	cdr3_aa
.	TRBJ1-1	.	TRBV7-6	TGTGCCAGCACCAACAACGAGGGGAGGGTTGAAGCTTTCTTT	CASTNNEGRVEAFF
TRBD2	TRBJ2-1	.	TRBV5-5	TGTGCCAGCAGCCGGACTAGCGGTTATTTCAATGAGCAGTTCTTC	CASSRTSGYFNEQFF
TRBD1	TRBJ1-4	.	TRBV5-1	TGCGCCAGCAGCTTAACAGGGGGAAGAAAACTGTTTTTT	CASSLTGGRKLFF
.	TRBJ1-5	.	TRBV2	TGTGCCAGCAGTGAGTTCAAGTATCAGCCCCAGCATTTT	CASSEFKYQPQHF
.	TRBJ2-1	.	TRBV29-1	TGCAGCGTTGAAGTTGGGGGGTTGGGGAGGTCCTACAATGAGCAGTTCTTC	CSVEVGGLGRSYNEQFF
.	TRBJ2-2	.	TRBV3-1/TRBV3-2	TGTGCCAGCAGCCCCAGTCTCACCGGGGAGCTGTTTTTT	CASSPSLTGELFF
.	TRBJ1-1	.	TRBV6-5	TGTGCCAGCAGTTACTCCGGGTCGGACACTGAAGCTTTCTTT	CASSYSGSDTEAFF
.	TRBJ1-3	.	TRBV2	TGTGCCAGCAGTGCCAGTGGAAACACCATATATTTT	CASSASGNTIYF
TRBD1	TRBJ1-2	.	TRBV6-2/TRBV6-3	TGTGCCAGCAGCCGAGACAGGGCTTGGGGCTACACCTTC	CASSRDRAWGYTF
TRBD2	TRBJ2-5	.	TRBV10-1	TGCGCCAGCAGTGAAGGGACTAGCGGGATCCAAGAGACCCAGTACTTC	CASSEGTSGIQETQYF
.	TRBJ1-1	.	TRBV12-3/TRBV12-4	TGTGCCAGCAGTTTGCGAGGGCCTGAAGCTTTCTTT	CASSLRGPEAFF
.	TRBJ1-2	.	TRBV5-1	TGCGCCAGCAGCTTGGCGCATGGGAGATATGGCTACACCTTC	CASSLAHGRYGYTF
TRBD1	TRBJ2-2	once	TRBV5-1	TGCGCCAGCAGCCCGGGACAGGGGGTCGCCGGGGAGCTGTTTTTT	CASSPGQGVAGELFF
.	TRBJ2-4	few	TRBV5-4	TGTGCCAGCAGCTTAGAGGGAAGGACCAAAAACATTCAGTACTTC	CASSLEGRTKNIQYF
.	TRBJ1-2	.	TRBV13	TGTGCCAGCAGCTTAGTGAGTGGAGGCTACACCTTC	CASSLVSGGYTF
.	TRBJ2-7	.	TRBV7-8	TGTGCCAGCAGCTTTGGGGGCTTCGTCGAGCAGTACTTC	CASSFGGFVEQYF
.	TRBJ2-5	.	TRBV18	TGTGCCAGCTCACCCAAGATCAGCATCCAAGAGACCCAGTACTTC	CASSPKISIQETQYF
.	TRBJ2-2	.	TRBV5-1	TGCGCCAGCAGCTTTCAGGGGTCCGGGGAGCTGTTTTTT	CASSFQGSGELFF
TRBD1	TRBJ1-1	.	TRBV13	TGTGCCAGCAGCTTACTACAGGGGAGGAACACTGAAGCTTTCTTT	CASSLLQGRNTEAFF
.	TRBJ1-5	.	TRBV9	TGTGCCAGCAGCGGAGGGACCTCTGTTGGGCCCCAGCATTTT	CASSGGTSVGPQHF
.	TRBJ2-2	once	TRBV11-3	TGTGCCAGCAGCTTTCTAGGGAACACCGGGGAGCTGTTTTTT	CASSFLGNTGELFF
TRBD2	TRBJ2-7	once	TRBV9	TGTGCCAGCAGCGTATCGGGAGGGGACTACGAGCAGTACTTC	CASSVSGGDYEQYF
.	TRBJ2-6	.	TRBV18	TGTGCCAGCTCAATTGACAGGAACTCTGGGGCCAACGTCCTGACTTTC	CASSIDRNSGANVLTF
TRBD1	TRBJ1-2	.	TRBV10-3	TGTGCCATCAGTGAGTCGATTGTGGTGAGGAGGGGGCGTAACTATGGCTACACCTTC	CAISESIVVRRGRNYGYTF